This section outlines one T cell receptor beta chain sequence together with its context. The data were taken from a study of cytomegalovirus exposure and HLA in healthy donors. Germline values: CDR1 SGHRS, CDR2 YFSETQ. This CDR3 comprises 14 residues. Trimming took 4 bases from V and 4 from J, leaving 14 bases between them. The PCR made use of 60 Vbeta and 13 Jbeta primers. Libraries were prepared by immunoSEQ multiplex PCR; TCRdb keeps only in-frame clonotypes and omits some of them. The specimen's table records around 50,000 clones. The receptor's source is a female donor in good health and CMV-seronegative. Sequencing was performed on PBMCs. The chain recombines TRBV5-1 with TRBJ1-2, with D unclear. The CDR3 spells CASSREGRVYGYTF. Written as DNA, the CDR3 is TGCGCCAGCAGCAGGGAGGGCAGAGTCTATGGCTACACCTTC.